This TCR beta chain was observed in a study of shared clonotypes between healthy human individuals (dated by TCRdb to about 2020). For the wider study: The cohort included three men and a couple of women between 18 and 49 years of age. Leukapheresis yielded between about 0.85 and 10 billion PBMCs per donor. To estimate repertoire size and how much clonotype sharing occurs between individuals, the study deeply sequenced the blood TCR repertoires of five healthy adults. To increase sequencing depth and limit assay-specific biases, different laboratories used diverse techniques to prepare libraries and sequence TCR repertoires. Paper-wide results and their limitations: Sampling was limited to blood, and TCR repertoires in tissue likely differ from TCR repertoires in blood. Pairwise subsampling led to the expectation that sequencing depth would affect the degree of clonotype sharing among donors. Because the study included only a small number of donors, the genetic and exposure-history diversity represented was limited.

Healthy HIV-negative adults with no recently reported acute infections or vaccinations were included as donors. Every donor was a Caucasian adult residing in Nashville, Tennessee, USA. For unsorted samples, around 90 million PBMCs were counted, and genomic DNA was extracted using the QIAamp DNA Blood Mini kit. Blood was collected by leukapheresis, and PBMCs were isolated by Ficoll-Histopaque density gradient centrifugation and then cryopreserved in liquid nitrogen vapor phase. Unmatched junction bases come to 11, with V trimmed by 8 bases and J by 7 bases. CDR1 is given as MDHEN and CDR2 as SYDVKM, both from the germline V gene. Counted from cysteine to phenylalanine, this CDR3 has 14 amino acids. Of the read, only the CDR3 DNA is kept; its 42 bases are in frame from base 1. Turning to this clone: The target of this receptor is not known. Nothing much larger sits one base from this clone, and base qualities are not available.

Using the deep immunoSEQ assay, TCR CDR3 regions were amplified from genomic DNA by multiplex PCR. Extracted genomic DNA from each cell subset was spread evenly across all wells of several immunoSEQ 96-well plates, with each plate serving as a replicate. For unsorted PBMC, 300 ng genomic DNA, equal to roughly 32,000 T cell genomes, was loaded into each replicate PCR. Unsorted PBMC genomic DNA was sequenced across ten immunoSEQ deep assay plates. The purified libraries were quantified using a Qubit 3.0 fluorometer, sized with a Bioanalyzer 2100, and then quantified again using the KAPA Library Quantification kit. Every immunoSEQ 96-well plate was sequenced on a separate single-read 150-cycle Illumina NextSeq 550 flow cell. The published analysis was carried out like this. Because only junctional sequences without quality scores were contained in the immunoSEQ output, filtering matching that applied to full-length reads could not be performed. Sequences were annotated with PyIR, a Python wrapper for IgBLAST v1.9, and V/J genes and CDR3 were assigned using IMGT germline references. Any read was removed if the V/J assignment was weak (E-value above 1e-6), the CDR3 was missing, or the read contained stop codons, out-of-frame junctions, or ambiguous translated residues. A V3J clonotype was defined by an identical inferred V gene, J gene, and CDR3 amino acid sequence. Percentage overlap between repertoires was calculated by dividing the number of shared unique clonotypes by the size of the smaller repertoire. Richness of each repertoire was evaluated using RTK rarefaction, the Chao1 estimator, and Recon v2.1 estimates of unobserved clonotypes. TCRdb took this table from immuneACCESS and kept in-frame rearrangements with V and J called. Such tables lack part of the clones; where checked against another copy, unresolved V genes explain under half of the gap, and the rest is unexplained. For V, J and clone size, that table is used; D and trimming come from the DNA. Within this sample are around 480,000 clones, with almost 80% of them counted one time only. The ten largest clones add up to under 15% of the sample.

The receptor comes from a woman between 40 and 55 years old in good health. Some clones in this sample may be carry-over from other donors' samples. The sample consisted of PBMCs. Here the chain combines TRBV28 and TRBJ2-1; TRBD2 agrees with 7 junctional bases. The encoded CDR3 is CASGLVEFGNEQFF. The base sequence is TGTGCCAGCGGACTAGTCGAGTTTGGTAATGAGCAGTTCTTC.